Below are 11 T cell receptor beta chains sequenced from a single sample in a study of vaccination effects on CD4 cells after COVID-19. No antigen is known for these receptors. Before sequencing, viral peptide pools were used by the ViraFEST assay to expand antigen-specific CD4+ T cells. Upon completion of more than 9 days in culture, CD4+ T cells were isolated. Participants each got two BNT162b2 or mRNA-1273 vaccine doses. Sequencing used immunoSEQ multiplex PCR; TCRdb keeps in-frame clones, though not all of them. Of roughly 56,000 clones listed, around four fifths are singletons. Sequencing used CD4+ T cells from PBMCs cultured with HCoV-229E spike peptides, obtained after COVID-19 vaccination. The receptor set was obtained from a human donor who received a COVID-19 vaccine.

V is TRBV27 and J is TRBJ2-1; D may correspond to TRBD1 or TRBD2 (6 bases each). The ends were cut back, 2 bases at V and 9 bases at J, with 17 bases in the middle. This CDR3 comprises 15 residues. The germline CDR1 and CDR2 sequences are MNHEY and SMNVEV (reference sequence). CDR3 DNA: TGTGCCAGCAGTTTAAACGGGGGCGGGTGGCGTGAGCAGTTCTTC. It codes for CASSLNGGGWREQFF.

The chain carries TRBV5-1 and TRBJ1-5, with a tentative D call TRBD1 (6 bases). CDR1 and CDR2 (germline): SGHRS, YFSETQ. This CDR3 is 16 amino acids long. Trimming removed 4 bases from V and 2 bases from J, with 16 bases in between. The CDR3 region has the DNA TGCGCCAGCAGCCCAGGACAGCTCCCCGGCAATCAGCCCCAGCATTTT. This gives the protein CASSPGQLPGNQPQHF.

Here the CDR3 reads CASGGTGGAANEKLFF. The CDR3 region has the DNA TGCGCCAGCGGGGGGACAGGGGGCGCGGCTAATGAAAAACTGTTTTTT. J is TRBJ1-4 and V is TRBV10-2; TRBD1 matches 12 bases. The J segment lost 3 bases and the V segment lost 8 bases, leaving 7 bases of the junction unmatched. The CDR3 runs to 16 residues. Germline CDR1 and CDR2: WSHSY and SAAADI.

This chain uses TRBV5-1 with TRBJ2-1; unclear D gene. There are 16 residues in the CDR3. CDR1 and CDR2 from the germline V gene are SGHRS and YFSETQ. V was cut by 0 bases and J by 0 bases, with 10 bases left in between. The CDR3 bases are TGCGCCAGCAGCTTGGCCGAGACGAGCTCCTACAATGAGCAGTTCTTC. This gives the protein CASSLAETSSYNEQFF.

This chain joins TRBV6-5 and TRBJ2-4; D is perhaps TRBD1 (6 bases). The V and J ends lost 6 bases and 9 bases respectively, with 15 bases between them. The V gene's germline CDR1 is MNHEY and CDR2 SVGAGI. There are 13 residues in the CDR3. CDR3 DNA: TGTGCCAGCAGGAGACAGGTCGCAGGCATTCAGTACTTC. Translated: CASRRQVAGIQYF.

This sequence joins TRBV21-1 and TRBJ2-6; the table's D call, TRBD2, was not checked against the DNA. TRBV21-1 is deemed a pseudogene. The CDR3 has 16 residues. The CDR3 spells CASSKGSSAGANVLTF. DNA of the CDR3: TGTGCCAGCAGCAAGGGGAGCAGCGCTGGGGCCAACGTCCTGACTTTC.

The chain joins TRBV19 to TRBJ2-3; D not resolved. Germline V gives CDR1 LNHDA, CDR2 SQIVND (reference sequence). Trimming cost V 3 bases and J 2 bases, with 12 bases left between them. The CDR3 is 15 residues long. CDR3 bases: TGTGCCAGTAGTATCCGACAAGGGCCCACAGATACGCAGTATTTT. Amino acids: CASSIRQGPTDTQYF.

V is TRBV11-1 and J is TRBJ2-1, with 10 nucleotides matching TRBD1. V shed 5 bases and J 7 bases; nucleotides not matched to a gene: 2. Germline V CDR1 and CDR2: SGHAT, FQDESV (reference sequence). The CDR3 spans 13 residues. The CDR3 region is CASSRDRGNEQFF. Written as DNA, the CDR3 is TGTGCCAGCAGCCGGGACAGGGGAAATGAGCAGTTCTTC.

This chain links TRBV15 with TRBJ1-2; D is unclear. The germline gives CDR1 LNHNV, CDR2 YYDKDF (reference sequence). The CDR3 has 14 residues. Trimming stripped 0 bases from V and 8 bases from J, with 13 bases between. CDR3 residues: CATSRDQGRWGYTF. The DNA for the CDR3 is TGTGCCACCAGCAGAGATCAAGGGCGATGGGGCTACACCTTC.

CDR3 protein: CASSHTVSKNIQYF. The CDR3 coding sequence is TGTGCCAGTAGCCACACGGTGTCCAAAAACATTCAGTACTTC. The V gene is TRBV19, the J gene TRBJ2-4; D is undetermined. CDR3 length: 14 residues. V was trimmed by 6 bases and J by 2 bases, leaving 11 bases between them. CDR1 is LNHDA, CDR2 SQIVND, per germline (reference sequence). Full variable domain (remainder filled in from reference TRBV19 and TRBJ2-4): DGGITQSPKYLFRKEGQNVTLSCEQNLNHDAMYWYRQDPGQGLRLIYYSQIVNDFQKGDIAEGYSVSREKKESFPLTVTSAQKNPTAFYLCASSHTVSKNIQYFGAGTRLSVL.

In this sample, this clone turned up once. The chain uses TRBV21-1 and TRBJ2-1; whether TRBD1, the table's D call, matches the DNA was not checked. TRBV21-1 is tagged as a pseudogene. This CDR3 spans 13 amino acids. CDR3 amino acids: CASSKVEGVEQFF. The CDR3 DNA sequence: TGTGCCAGCAGCAAAGTTGAGGGGGTGGAGCAGTTCTTC.